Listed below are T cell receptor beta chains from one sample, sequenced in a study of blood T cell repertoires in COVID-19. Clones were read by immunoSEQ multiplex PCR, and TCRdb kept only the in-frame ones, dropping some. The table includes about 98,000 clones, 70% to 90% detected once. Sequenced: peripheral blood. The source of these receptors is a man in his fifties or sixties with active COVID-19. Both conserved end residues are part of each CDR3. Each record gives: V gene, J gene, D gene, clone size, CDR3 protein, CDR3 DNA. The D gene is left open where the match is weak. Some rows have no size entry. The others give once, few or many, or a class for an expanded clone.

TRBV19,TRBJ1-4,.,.,CASTPVGVREKLFF,TGTGCCAGTACCCCCGTCGGGGTACGTGAAAAACTGTTTTTT
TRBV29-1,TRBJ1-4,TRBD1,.,CSVLRGQGEKLFF,TGCAGCGTCCTCAGGGGGCAAGGTGAAAAACTGTTTTTT
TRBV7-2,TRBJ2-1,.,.,CASSSRSVLSSYNEQFF,TGTGCCAGCAGCTCGCGCTCGGTTCTAAGCTCCTACAATGAGCAGTTCTTC
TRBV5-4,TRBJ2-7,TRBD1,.,CASSPDGTGKSEQYF,TGTGCCAGCAGCCCGGACGGGACAGGGAAGAGCGAGCAGTACTTC
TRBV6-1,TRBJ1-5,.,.,CASSEEGNQPQHF,TGTGCCAGCAGTGAAGAGGGGAATCAGCCCCAGCATTTT
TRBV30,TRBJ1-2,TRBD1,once,CASDTGTVSNYGYTF,TGTGCCTCCGATACCGGGACAGTGAGTAACTATGGCTACACCTTC
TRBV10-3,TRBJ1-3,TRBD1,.,CAISRQGDTIYF,TGTGCCATCAGCCGACAGGGAGACACCATATATTTT
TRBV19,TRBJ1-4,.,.,CASRLSAGSKKLFF,TGTGCCAGTAGACTTTCAGCGGGGAGCAAAAAACTGTTTTTT
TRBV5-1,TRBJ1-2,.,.,CASSSGTPTGGYTF,TGCGCCAGCAGCTCCGGGACTCCAACGGGGGGCTACACCTTC
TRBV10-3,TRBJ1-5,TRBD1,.,CAITDRVNQPQHF,TGTGCCATCACCGACAGGGTAAATCAGCCCCAGCATTTT
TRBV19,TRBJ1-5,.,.,CASRGSPASPQPQHF,TGTGCCAGTCGAGGCAGCCCGGCCAGCCCTCAGCCCCAGCATTTT
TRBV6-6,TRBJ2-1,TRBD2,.,CASRQKAGAYNEQFF,TGTGCCAGCAGGCAGAAAGCGGGGGCCTACAATGAGCAGTTCTTC
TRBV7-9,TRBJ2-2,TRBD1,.,CASSTQGANTGELFF,TGTGCCAGCAGCACGCAGGGGGCGAACACCGGGGAGCTGTTTTTT
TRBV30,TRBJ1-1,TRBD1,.,CAWSVDRGNTEAFF,TGTGCCTGGAGTGTTGACAGGGGAAACACTGAAGCTTTCTTT
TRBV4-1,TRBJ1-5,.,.,CASSGGRGQPQHF,TGCGCCAGCAGCGGGGGGAGAGGGCAGCCCCAGCATTTT
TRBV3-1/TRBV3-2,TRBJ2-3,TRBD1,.,CASSPQGAPTDTQYF,TGTGCCAGCAGTCCGCAGGGGGCACCCACAGATACGCAGTATTTT
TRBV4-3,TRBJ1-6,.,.,CASSQDGGNSPLHF,TGCGCCAGCAGCCAAGATGGAGGGAATTCACCCCTCCACTTT
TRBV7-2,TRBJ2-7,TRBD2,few,CASSSAVGGTYEQYF,TGTGCCAGCAGCTCCGCGGTGGGGGGGACCTACGAGCAGTACTTC
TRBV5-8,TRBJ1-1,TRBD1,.,CASSQQGSRTEAFF,TGTGCCAGCAGCCAACAGGGGAGCCGAACTGAAGCTTTCTTT
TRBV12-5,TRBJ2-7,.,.,CASGPSVAYEQYF,TGTGCTAGTGGTCCGTCAGTGGCCTACGAGCAGTACTTC
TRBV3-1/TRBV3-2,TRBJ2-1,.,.,CASSYSATEQFF,TGTGCCAGCAGTTATAGCGCGACTGAGCAGTTCTTC
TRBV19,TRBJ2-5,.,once,CASSMGGGETQYF,TGTGCCAGTAGTATGGGAGGGGGAGAGACCCAGTACTTC
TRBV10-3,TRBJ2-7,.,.,CAISEGWGQTSTYEQYF,TGTGCCATCAGTGAGGGTTGGGGACAAACCTCTACCTACGAGCAGTACTTC
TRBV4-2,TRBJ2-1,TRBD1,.,CASSARGRNEQFF,TGTGCCAGCAGCGCCAGGGGGCGGAATGAGCAGTTCTTC
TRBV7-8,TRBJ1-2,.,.,CASSLERDFYGYTF,TGTGCCAGCAGCTTAGAAAGAGACTTCTATGGCTACACCTTC
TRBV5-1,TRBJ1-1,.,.,CASSLLSTGGTEAFF,TGCGCCAGCAGCTTGCTATCTACCGGGGGCACTGAAGCTTTCTTT
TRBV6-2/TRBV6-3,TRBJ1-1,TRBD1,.,CASSRTGNTEAFF,TGTGCCAGCAGTCGGACAGGGAACACTGAAGCTTTCTTT
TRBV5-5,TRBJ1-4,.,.,CASSRARGGGDEKLFF,TGTGCCAGCAGCCGTGCCCGAGGAGGGGGGGATGAAAAACTGTTTTTT
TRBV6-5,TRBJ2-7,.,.,CASSTGLYEQYF,TGTGCCAGCAGTACTGGACTGTACGAGCAGTACTTC
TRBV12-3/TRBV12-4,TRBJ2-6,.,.,CASNAQGANVLTF,TGTGCCAGCAACGCCCAGGGGGCCAACGTCCTGACTTTC
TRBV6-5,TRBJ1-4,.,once,CASSYNREGKLFF,TGTGCCAGCAGTTACAATAGGGAGGGAAAACTGTTTTTT
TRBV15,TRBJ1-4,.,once,CATSRSSNEKLFF,TGTGCCACCAGCAGGTCCTCGAATGAAAAACTGTTTTTT
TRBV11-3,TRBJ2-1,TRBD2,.,CASSLKAGGWHEQFF,TGTGCCAGCAGTCTTAAGGCGGGGGGCTGGCATGAGCAGTTCTTC
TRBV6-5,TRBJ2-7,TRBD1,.,CASTTGGTGLYEQYF,TGTGCCAGCACCACTGGGGGGACAGGGCTCTACGAGCAGTACTTC
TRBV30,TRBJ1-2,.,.,CAWSQGYYGYTF,TGTGCCTGGAGTCAGGGGTACTATGGCTACACCTTC
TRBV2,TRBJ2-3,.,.,CASTYQGNTDTQYF,TGTGCCAGCACGTATCAGGGAAACACAGATACGCAGTATTTT
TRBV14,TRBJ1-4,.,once,CASSPRSNGEKLFF,TGTGCCAGCAGCCCCCGGAGCAACGGGGAAAAACTGTTTTTT
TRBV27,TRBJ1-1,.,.,CASSFYGEAFF,TGTGCCAGCAGTTTCTATGGTGAAGCTTTCTTT
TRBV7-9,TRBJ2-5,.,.,CASSLLGRGETQYF,TGTGCCAGCAGCTTGCTGGGCCGCGGGGAGACCCAGTACTTC
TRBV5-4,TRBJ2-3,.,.,CASNGKASPFTDTQYF,TGTGCCAGCAACGGTAAGGCTAGCCCCTTCACAGATACGCAGTATTTT
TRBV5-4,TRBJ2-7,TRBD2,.,CASSLVAGVTYEQYF,TGTGCCAGCAGCTTGGTTGCGGGGGTAACCTACGAGCAGTACTTC
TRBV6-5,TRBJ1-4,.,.,CASSKQGGGEKLFF,TGTGCCAGCAGTAAACAGGGCGGGGGTGAAAAACTGTTTTTT
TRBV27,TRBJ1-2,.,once,CASSLRGHLTGYTF,TGTGCCAGCAGTCTCCGGGGACACCTAACGGGCTACACCTTC
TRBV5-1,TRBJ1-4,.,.,CASSPGQGLLRSEKLFF,TGCGCCAGCAGTCCCGGTCAGGGCCTCCTACGGAGTGAAAAACTGTTTTTT
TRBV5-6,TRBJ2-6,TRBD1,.,CASSLGTGVAGSGANVLTF,TGTGCCAGCAGCTTGGGGACAGGGGTTGCCGGTTCTGGGGCCAACGTCCTGACTTTC
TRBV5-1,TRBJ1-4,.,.,CASSLAGPTGERLFF,TGCGCCAGCAGCTTGGCCGGACCTACAGGAGAAAGACTGTTTTTT
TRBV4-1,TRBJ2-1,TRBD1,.,CASSPGTGLYNEQFF,TGCGCCAGCAGCCCCGGGACAGGGCTCTACAATGAGCAGTTCTTC
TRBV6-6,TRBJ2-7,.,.,CASSYVTGSYEQYF,TGTGCCAGCAGTTACGTAACAGGATCCTACGAGCAGTACTTC
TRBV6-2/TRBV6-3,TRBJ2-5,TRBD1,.,CASSLGSRTGQQETQYF,TGTGCCAGCAGTTTGGGCTCTCGGACAGGGCAACAAGAGACCCAGTACTTC
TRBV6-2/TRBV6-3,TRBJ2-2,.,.,CASSYSRGTGELFF,TGTGCCAGCAGTTACTCCCGAGGGACCGGGGAGCTGTTTTTT
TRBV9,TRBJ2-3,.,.,CASSQAGFSTDTQYF,TGTGCCAGCAGCCAGGCGGGGTTCTCCACAGATACGCAGTATTTT
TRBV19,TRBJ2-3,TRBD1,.,CASSTGTGDSDTQYF,TGTGCCAGTAGTACCGGGACAGGGGATTCAGATACGCAGTATTTT
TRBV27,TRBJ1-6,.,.,CASSLGTGNSPLHF,TGTGCCAGCAGTTTAGGTACCGGGAATTCACCCCTCCACTTT
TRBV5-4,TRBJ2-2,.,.,CASSQGGEVTPGELFF,TGTGCCAGCAGCCAGGGTGGGGAGGTGACCCCCGGGGAGCTGTTTTTT